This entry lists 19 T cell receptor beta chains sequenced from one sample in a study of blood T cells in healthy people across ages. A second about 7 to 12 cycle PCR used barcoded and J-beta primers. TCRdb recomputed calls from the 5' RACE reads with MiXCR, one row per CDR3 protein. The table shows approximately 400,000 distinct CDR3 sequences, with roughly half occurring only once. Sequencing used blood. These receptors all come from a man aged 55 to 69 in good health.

The CDR3 loop is CASGLGGTALEAFF. Written as DNA, the CDR3 is TGTGCTAGTGGTTTGGGTGGGACAGCCCTAGAAGCTTTCTTT. The rearrangement links TRBV12-5 to TRBJ1-1; 7 bases map to TRBD1. Germline lookup yields CDR1 LGHNT and CDR2 FRNRAP. The CDR3 loop spans 14 amino acids. V shed 1 base, J shed 8 bases, and the junction held 7 bases outside the gene matches.

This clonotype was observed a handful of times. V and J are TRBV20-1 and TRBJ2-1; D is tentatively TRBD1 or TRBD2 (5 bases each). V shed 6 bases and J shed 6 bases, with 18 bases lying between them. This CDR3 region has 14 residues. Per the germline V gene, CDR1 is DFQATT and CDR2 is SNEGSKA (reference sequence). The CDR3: CSAAPGLLFNEQFF. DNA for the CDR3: TGCAGTGCGGCTCCGGGGCTCCTTTTCAATGAGCAGTTCTTC.

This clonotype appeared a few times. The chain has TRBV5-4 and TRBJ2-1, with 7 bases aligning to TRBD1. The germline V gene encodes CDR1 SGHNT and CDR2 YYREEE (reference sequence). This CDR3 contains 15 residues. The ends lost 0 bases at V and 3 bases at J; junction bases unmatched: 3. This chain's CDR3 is CASSLAGTVYNEQFF. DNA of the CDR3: TGTGCCAGCAGCTTGGCCGGGACAGTCTACAATGAGCAGTTCTTC. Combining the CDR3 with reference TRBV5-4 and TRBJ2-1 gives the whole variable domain ETGVTQSPTHLIKTRGQQVTLRCSSQSGHNTVSWYQQALGQGPQFIFQYYREEENGRGNFPPRFSGLQFPNYSSELNVNALELDDSALYLCASSLAGTVYNEQFFGPGTRLTVL.

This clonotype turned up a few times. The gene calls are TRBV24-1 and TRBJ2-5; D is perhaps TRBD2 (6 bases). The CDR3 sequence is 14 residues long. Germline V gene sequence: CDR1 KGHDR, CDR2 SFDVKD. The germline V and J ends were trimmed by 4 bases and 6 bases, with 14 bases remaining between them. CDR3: CATSDRDSKKTQYF. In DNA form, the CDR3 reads TGTGCCACCAGTGACCGGGACTCCAAAAAGACCCAGTACTTC.

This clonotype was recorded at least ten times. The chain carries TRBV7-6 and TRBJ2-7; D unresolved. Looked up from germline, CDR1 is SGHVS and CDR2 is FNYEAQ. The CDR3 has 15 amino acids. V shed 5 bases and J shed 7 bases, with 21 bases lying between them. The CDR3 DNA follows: TGTGCCAGCAGCCCTTTCGCGGAGTCTGGTAGGGAGCAGTACTTC. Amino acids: CASSPFAESGREQYF.

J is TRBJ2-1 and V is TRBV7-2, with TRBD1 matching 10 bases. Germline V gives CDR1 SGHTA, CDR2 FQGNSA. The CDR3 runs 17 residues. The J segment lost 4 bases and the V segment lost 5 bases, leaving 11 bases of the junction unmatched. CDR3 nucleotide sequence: TGTGCCAGCAGCCAGAGGACCGGGACAGGGGCGTACAATGAGCAGTTCTTC. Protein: CASSQRTGTGAYNEQFF. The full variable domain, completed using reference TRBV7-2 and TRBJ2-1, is GAGVSQSPSNKVTEKGKDVELRCDPISGHTALYWYRQSLGQGLEFLIYFQGNSAPDKSGLPSDRFSAERTGGSVSTLTIQRTQQEDSAVYLCASSQRTGTGAYNEQFFGPGTRLTVL.

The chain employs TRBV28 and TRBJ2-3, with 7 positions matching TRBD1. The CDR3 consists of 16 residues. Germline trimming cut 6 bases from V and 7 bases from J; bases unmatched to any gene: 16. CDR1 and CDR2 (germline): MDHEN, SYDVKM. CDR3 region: CASRLTSTGWLNTQYF. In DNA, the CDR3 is TGTGCCAGCAGACTAACGTCGACAGGGTGGTTAAATACGCAGTATTTT.

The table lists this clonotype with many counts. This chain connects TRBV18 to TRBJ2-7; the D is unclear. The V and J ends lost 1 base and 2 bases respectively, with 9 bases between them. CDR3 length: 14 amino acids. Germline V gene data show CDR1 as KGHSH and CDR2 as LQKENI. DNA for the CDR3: TGTGCCAGCTCACCACGCAGTATCGCCTACGAGCAGTACTTC. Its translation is CASSPRSIAYEQYF.

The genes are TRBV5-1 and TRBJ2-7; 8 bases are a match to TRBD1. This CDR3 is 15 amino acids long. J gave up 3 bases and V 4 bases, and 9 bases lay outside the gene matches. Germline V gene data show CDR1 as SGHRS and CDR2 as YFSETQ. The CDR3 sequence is CASSPDQGAGYEQYF. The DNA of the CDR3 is TGCGCCAGCAGCCCGGATCAGGGGGCAGGCTACGAGCAGTACTTC.

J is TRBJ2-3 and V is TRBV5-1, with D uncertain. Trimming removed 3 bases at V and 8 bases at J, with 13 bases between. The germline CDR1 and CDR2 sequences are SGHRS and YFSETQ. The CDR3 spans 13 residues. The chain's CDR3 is CASSYGSTGTQYF. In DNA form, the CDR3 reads TGCGCCAGCAGCTACGGGTCCACCGGTACGCAGTATTTT.

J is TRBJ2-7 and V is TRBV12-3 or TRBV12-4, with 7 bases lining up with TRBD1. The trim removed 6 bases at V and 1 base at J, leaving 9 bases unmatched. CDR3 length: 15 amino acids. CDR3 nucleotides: TGTGCCAGCAGCCTAACGGACAGGCGGTCCTACGAGCAGTACTTC. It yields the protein CASSLTDRRSYEQYF.

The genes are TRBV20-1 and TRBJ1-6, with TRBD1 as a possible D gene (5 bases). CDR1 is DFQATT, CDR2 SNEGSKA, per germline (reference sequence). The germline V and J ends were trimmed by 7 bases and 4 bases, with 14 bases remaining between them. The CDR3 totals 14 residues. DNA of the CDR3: TGCAGTGGATATCTGGACAAGTATAATTCACCCCTCCACTTT. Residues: CSGYLDKYNSPLHF.

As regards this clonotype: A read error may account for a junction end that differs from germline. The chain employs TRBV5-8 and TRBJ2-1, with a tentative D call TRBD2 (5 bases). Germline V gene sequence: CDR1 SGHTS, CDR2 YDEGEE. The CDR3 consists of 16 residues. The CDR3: CAGSLVSGWAYNEQFF. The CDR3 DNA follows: TGTGCCGGCAGCTTGGTCTCGGGGTGGGCCTACAATGAGCAGTTCTTC.

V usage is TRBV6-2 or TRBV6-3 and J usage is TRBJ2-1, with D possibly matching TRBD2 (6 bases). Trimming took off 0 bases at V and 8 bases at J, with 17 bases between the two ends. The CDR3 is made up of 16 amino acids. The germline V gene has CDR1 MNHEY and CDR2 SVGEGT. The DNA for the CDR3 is TGTGCCAGCAGTTACTCTTCGGGGGTGGGGTCGGATGAGCAGTTCTTC. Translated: CASSYSSGVGSDEQFF.

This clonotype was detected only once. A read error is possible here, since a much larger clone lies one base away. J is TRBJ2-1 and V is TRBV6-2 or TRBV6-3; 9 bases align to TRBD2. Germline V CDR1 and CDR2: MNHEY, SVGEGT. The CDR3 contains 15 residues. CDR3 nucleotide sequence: TGTGTCAGCAGTTACGGCACTAGCGGGTACCGGGAGCAGTTCTTC. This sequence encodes CVSSYGTSGYREQFF.

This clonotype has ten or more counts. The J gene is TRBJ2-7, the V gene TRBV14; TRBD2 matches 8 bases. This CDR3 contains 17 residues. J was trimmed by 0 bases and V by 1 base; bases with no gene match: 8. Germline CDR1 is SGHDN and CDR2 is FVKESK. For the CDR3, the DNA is TGTGCCAGCAGCCAAGCCGGACTAGCTCCGAGCTCCTACGAGCAGTACTTC. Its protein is CASSQAGLAPSSYEQYF.

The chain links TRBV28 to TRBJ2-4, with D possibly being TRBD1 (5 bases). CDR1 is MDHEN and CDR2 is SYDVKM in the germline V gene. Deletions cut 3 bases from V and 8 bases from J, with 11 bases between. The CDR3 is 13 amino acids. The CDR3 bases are TGTGCCAGCAGTTTCGCGACAGATCACATTCAGTACTTC. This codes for CASSFATDHIQYF.

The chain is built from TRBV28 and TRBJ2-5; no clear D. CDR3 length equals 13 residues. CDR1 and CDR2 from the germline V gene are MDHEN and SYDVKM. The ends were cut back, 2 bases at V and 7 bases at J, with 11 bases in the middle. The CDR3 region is CASSLDGIGTQYF. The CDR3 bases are TGTGCCAGCAGTTTAGACGGTATAGGGACCCAGTACTTC.

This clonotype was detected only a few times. The CDR3 reads CASSWGGQGYEQYF. The CDR3 region has the DNA TGTGCCAGCAGCTGGGGGGGCCAGGGCTACGAGCAGTACTTC. This rearrangement joins TRBV7-2 to TRBJ2-7, with D tentatively TRBD2 (7 bases). The length of the CDR3 is 14 residues. Trimming cost V 4 bases and J 3 bases, with 13 bases left between them. CDR1 and CDR2 from the germline V gene are SGHTA and FQGNSA.